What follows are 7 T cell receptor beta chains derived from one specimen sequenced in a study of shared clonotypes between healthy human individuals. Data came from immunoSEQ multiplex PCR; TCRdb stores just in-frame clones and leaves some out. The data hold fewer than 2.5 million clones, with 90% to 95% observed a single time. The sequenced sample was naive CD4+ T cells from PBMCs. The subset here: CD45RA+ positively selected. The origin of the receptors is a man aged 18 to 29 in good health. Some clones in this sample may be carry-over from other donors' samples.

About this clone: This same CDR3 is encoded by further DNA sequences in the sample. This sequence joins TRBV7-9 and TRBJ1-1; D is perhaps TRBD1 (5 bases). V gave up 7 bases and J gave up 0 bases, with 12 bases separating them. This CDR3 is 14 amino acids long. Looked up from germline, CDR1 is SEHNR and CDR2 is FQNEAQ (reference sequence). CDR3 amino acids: CASTPGAMNTEAFF. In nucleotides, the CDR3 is TGTGCCAGCACCCCTGGGGCCATGAACACTGAAGCTTTCTTT.

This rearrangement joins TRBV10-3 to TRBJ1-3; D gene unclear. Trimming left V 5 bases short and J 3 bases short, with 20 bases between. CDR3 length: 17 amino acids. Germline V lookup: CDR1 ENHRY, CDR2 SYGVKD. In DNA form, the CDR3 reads TGTGCCATCAGTCTTGTCCTGTCCGTGTCGGTTGGAAACACCATATATTTT. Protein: CAISLVLSVSVGNTIYF.

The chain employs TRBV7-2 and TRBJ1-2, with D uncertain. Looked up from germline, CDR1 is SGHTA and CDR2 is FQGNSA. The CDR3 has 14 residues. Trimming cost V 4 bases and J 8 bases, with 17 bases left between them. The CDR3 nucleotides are TGTGCCAGCAGCTCGTTCAGGCATGGGGTCGGCTACACCTTC. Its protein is CASSSFRHGVGYTF.

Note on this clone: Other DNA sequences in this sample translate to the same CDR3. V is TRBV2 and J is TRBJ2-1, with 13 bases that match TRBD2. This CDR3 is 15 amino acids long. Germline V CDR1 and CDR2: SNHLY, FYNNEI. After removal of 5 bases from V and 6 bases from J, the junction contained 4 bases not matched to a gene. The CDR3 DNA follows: TGTGCCAGCAGTAGACTAGCGGGAGGCCCCAATGAGCAGTTCTTC. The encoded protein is CASSRLAGGPNEQFF. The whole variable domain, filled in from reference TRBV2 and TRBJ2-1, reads EPEVTQTPSHQVTQMGQEVILRCVPISNHLYFYWYRQILGQKVEFLVSFYNNEISEKSEIFDDQFSVERPDGSNFTLKIRSTKLEDSAMYFCASSRLAGGPNEQFFGPGTRLTVL.

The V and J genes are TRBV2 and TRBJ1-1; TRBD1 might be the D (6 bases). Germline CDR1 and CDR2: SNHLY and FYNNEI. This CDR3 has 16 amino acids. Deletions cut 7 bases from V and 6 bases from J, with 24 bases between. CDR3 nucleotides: TGTGCCAGCATTTCGGACAGACCCAGATGGGTTTCTGAAGCTTTCTTT. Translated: CASISDRPRWVSEAFF.

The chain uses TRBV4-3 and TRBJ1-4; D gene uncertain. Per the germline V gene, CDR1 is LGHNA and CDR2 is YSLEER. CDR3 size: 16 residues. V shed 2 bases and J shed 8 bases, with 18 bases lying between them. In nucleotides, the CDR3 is TGCGCCAGCAGCCAACTGAAGGACGCTCTCGGGGAAAAACTGTTTTTT. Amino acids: CASSQLKDALGEKLFF.

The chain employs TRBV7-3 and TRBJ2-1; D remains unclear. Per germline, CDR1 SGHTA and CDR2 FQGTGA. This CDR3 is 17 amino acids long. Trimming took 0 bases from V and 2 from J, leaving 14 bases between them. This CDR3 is CASSLTPQNLPYNEQFF. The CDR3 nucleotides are TGTGCCAGCAGCTTAACGCCCCAGAACTTACCCTACAATGAGCAGTTCTTC.